This is a list of T cell receptor beta chains from one sample in a study of blood T cell repertoires in COVID-19. The table came from immunoSEQ multiplex PCR; TCRdb's copy has only in-frame clones and leaves some out. Among about 150,000 clones listed, around 91% were seen once. Sequencing was carried out using peripheral blood. All receptors derive from a woman aged 40 to 49 with acute or convalescent COVID-19. Both conserved end residues are part of each CDR3. Fields, in order: CDR3 protein, CDR3 DNA, D gene, clone size, J gene, V gene. The D gene is left open where the match is weak. A clone size is listed for some rows: how often the clone was seen (once, few, many), or a class if it is expanded.

CDR3 protein: CASSPNSQETQYF
CDR3 DNA: TGTGCCAGCTCACCGAACAGTCAAGAGACCCAGTACTTC
D gene: -
clone size: -
J gene: TRBJ2-5
V gene: TRBV18

CDR3 protein: CASSLTGVTDTQYF
CDR3 DNA: TGTGCCAGCAGCCTAACAGGCGTCACAGATACGCAGTATTTT
D gene: -
clone size: -
J gene: TRBJ2-3
V gene: TRBV7-6

CDR3 protein: CAWSRVQGQGVSYEQYF
CDR3 DNA: TGTGCCTGGAGTAGAGTTCAAGGACAGGGAGTATCCTACGAGCAGTACTTC
D gene: TRBD1
clone size: few
J gene: TRBJ2-7
V gene: TRBV30

CDR3 protein: CASKPGQGSYEQYF
CDR3 DNA: TGTGCCAGCAAACCGGGACAGGGGTCCTACGAGCAGTACTTC
D gene: TRBD1
clone size: -
J gene: TRBJ2-7
V gene: TRBV6-5

CDR3 protein: CASSGPGTGYETQYF
CDR3 DNA: TGTGCCAGCAGCGGCCCCGGGACAGGGTACGAGACCCAGTACTTC
D gene: TRBD1
clone size: -
J gene: TRBJ2-5
V gene: TRBV6-5

CDR3 protein: CSASTQGTEQPQHF
CDR3 DNA: TGCAGTGCTAGTACACAGGGAACAGAACAGCCCCAGCATTTT
D gene: -
clone size: -
J gene: TRBJ1-5
V gene: TRBV20-1

CDR3 protein: CASSPREGGGYGYTF
CDR3 DNA: TGTGCCAGCAGTCCCAGGGAGGGAGGTGGCTATGGCTACACCTTC
D gene: -
clone size: -
J gene: TRBJ1-2
V gene: TRBV27

CDR3 protein: CASSQAGSGNEKLFF
CDR3 DNA: TGTGCCAGCAGCCAAGCGGGATCGGGGAATGAAAAACTGTTTTTT
D gene: -
clone size: -
J gene: TRBJ1-4
V gene: TRBV14

CDR3 protein: CASNYKGGYTF
CDR3 DNA: TGTGCCAGCAACTATAAAGGTGGCTACACCTTC
D gene: -
clone size: -
J gene: TRBJ1-2
V gene: TRBV12-3/TRBV12-4

CDR3 protein: CASGDRFADTQYF
CDR3 DNA: TGTGCCAGCGGGGACAGGTTTGCAGATACGCAGTATTTT
D gene: TRBD1
clone size: once
J gene: TRBJ2-3
V gene: TRBV19

CDR3 protein: CASSRPGNSPLHF
CDR3 DNA: TGCGCCAGCAGTCGCCCCGGTAATTCACCCCTCCACTTT
D gene: -
clone size: -
J gene: TRBJ1-6
V gene: TRBV23-1

CDR3 protein: CASGGSSSGNTIYF
CDR3 DNA: TGTGCCAGTGGCGGCAGCTCATCTGGAAACACCATATATTTT
D gene: -
clone size: -
J gene: TRBJ1-3
V gene: TRBV6-5

CDR3 protein: CASSRERWDTEAFF
CDR3 DNA: TGTGCCAGCAGCCGCGAGCGGTGGGACACTGAAGCTTTCTTT
D gene: -
clone size: -
J gene: TRBJ1-1
V gene: TRBV6-5

CDR3 protein: CASSPTGQTIEQYF
CDR3 DNA: TGTGCCAGCAGTCCCACGGGACAAACGATCGAGCAGTACTTC
D gene: -
clone size: -
J gene: TRBJ2-7
V gene: TRBV3-1/TRBV3-2

CDR3 protein: CASSHPRIPGQSNQPQHF
CDR3 DNA: TGTGCCAGCAGTCACCCGAGAATACCGGGACAGAGCAATCAGCCCCAGCATTTT
D gene: TRBD1
clone size: few
J gene: TRBJ1-5
V gene: TRBV14

CDR3 protein: CASSVAGIADTIYF
CDR3 DNA: TGTGCCAGCAGCGTAGCCGGTATAGCGGACACCATATATTTT
D gene: -
clone size: -
J gene: TRBJ1-3
V gene: TRBV9

CDR3 protein: CASRNSGQGRNIQYF
CDR3 DNA: TGTGCCAGCAGAAACTCGGGACAGGGACGGAACATTCAGTACTTC
D gene: TRBD1
clone size: -
J gene: TRBJ2-4
V gene: TRBV6-5

CDR3 protein: CASSQDRPADTQYF
CDR3 DNA: TGTGCCAGCAGCCAGGACAGGCCCGCAGATACGCAGTATTTT
D gene: TRBD1
clone size: once
J gene: TRBJ2-3
V gene: TRBV28

CDR3 protein: CASSPWSLVPSPGANVLTF
CDR3 DNA: TGTGCCAGCAGCCCATGGAGCCTAGTCCCCTCTCCTGGGGCCAACGTCCTGACTTTC
D gene: -
clone size: -
J gene: TRBJ2-6
V gene: TRBV5-4

CDR3 protein: CASSRDFWLQEGQPQHF
CDR3 DNA: TGTGCCAGCAGCCGCGATTTCTGGCTACAGGAAGGTCAGCCCCAGCATTTT
D gene: -
clone size: few
J gene: TRBJ1-5
V gene: TRBV7-3

CDR3 protein: CATSTRGPSTNEKLFF
CDR3 DNA: TGTGCCACCAGCACAAGAGGTCCATCGACTAATGAAAAACTGTTTTTT
D gene: -
clone size: -
J gene: TRBJ1-4
V gene: TRBV15

CDR3 protein: CASSIWGGSTDTQYF
CDR3 DNA: TGTGCCAGTAGTATCTGGGGGGGAAGTACAGATACGCAGTATTTT
D gene: TRBD2
clone size: -
J gene: TRBJ2-3
V gene: TRBV19

CDR3 protein: CASIFMGSDSPLHF
CDR3 DNA: TGTGCCAGCATTTTTATGGGCTCTGATTCACCCCTCCACTTT
D gene: -
clone size: -
J gene: TRBJ1-6
V gene: TRBV2

CDR3 protein: CASSRQVYQPQHF
CDR3 DNA: TGTGCCAGCAGTCGACAGGTCTATCAGCCCCAGCATTTT
D gene: -
clone size: -
J gene: TRBJ1-5
V gene: TRBV6-5

CDR3 protein: CSASTGLAGINNEQFF
CDR3 DNA: TGCAGTGCTAGTACTGGACTAGCGGGGATCAACAATGAGCAGTTCTTC
D gene: TRBD2
clone size: -
J gene: TRBJ2-1
V gene: TRBV20-1

CDR3 protein: CASSNNDTQYF
CDR3 DNA: TGTGCCAGCAGCAACAATGATACGCAGTATTTT
D gene: -
clone size: -
J gene: TRBJ2-3
V gene: TRBV21-1

CDR3 protein: CASSLEGSRGQPQHF
CDR3 DNA: TGTGCCAGCAGCTTGGAGGGCAGTCGGGGGCAGCCCCAGCATTTT
D gene: -
clone size: -
J gene: TRBJ1-5
V gene: TRBV5-8

CDR3 protein: CASRGWKGSSGTEAFF
CDR3 DNA: TGTGCCAGTAGGGGGTGGAAGGGGTCTAGCGGGACTGAAGCTTTCTTT
D gene: -
clone size: -
J gene: TRBJ1-1
V gene: TRBV19

CDR3 protein: CASSLVSGQGGETQYF
CDR3 DNA: TGTGCCAGCAGCTTAGTCTCCGGACAGGGGGGAGAGACCCAGTACTTC
D gene: TRBD1
clone size: -
J gene: TRBJ2-5
V gene: TRBV7-9

CDR3 protein: CASSQGGGQYF
CDR3 DNA: TGTGCCAGCAGTCAAGGGGGCGGGCAGTACTTC
D gene: TRBD1
clone size: -
J gene: TRBJ2-7
V gene: TRBV6-2/TRBV6-3

CDR3 protein: CAWSVQGALGYTF
CDR3 DNA: TGTGCCTGGAGTGTACAGGGGGCGCTTGGCTACACCTTC
D gene: TRBD1
clone size: -
J gene: TRBJ1-2
V gene: TRBV30

CDR3 protein: CASSGGQGYNSPLHF
CDR3 DNA: TGTGCCAGCAGTGGGGGACAGGGGTATAATTCACCCCTCCACTTT
D gene: TRBD1
clone size: -
J gene: TRBJ1-6
V gene: TRBV28

CDR3 protein: CASRGTGKATDTQYF
CDR3 DNA: TGTGCCAGCAGGGGGACAGGGAAGGCCACAGATACGCAGTATTTT
D gene: TRBD1
clone size: -
J gene: TRBJ2-3
V gene: TRBV6-5

CDR3 protein: CASSSRQNSGANVLTF
CDR3 DNA: TGTGCCAGCAGCTCGCGACAGAACTCTGGGGCCAACGTCCTGACTTTC
D gene: -
clone size: -
J gene: TRBJ2-6
V gene: TRBV7-6

CDR3 protein: CASGPGQANSPLHF
CDR3 DNA: TGTGCCAGTGGGCCGGGACAGGCTAATTCACCCCTCCACTTT
D gene: TRBD1
clone size: -
J gene: TRBJ1-6
V gene: TRBV3-1/TRBV3-2

CDR3 protein: CASSKVFRVTYEQYF
CDR3 DNA: TGTGCCAGCAGCAAAGTGTTTCGGGTCACCTACGAGCAGTACTTC
D gene: -
clone size: -
J gene: TRBJ2-7
V gene: TRBV21-1

CDR3 protein: CASSFLQGANEQYF
CDR3 DNA: TGTGCCAGCAGTTTCCTCCAGGGGGCCAACGAGCAGTACTTC
D gene: TRBD1
clone size: -
J gene: TRBJ2-7
V gene: TRBV28

CDR3 protein: CATSRETITDTQYF
CDR3 DNA: TGTGCCACCAGCAGAGAAACAATCACAGATACGCAGTATTTT
D gene: -
clone size: -
J gene: TRBJ2-3
V gene: TRBV15

CDR3 protein: CASRETDEQYF
CDR3 DNA: TGTGCCAGCAGGGAGACAGACGAGCAGTACTTC
D gene: -
clone size: -
J gene: TRBJ2-7
V gene: TRBV6-5

CDR3 protein: CASSYDRFNEQFF
CDR3 DNA: TGTGCCAGCAGCTACGACAGATTCAATGAGCAGTTCTTC
D gene: -
clone size: -
J gene: TRBJ2-1
V gene: TRBV28

CDR3 protein: CASSLGRGGSYEQYF
CDR3 DNA: TGTGCCAGTAGCCTCGGTAGGGGGGGCTCCTACGAGCAGTACTTC
D gene: -
clone size: -
J gene: TRBJ2-7
V gene: TRBV19

CDR3 protein: CASTETSKHNEQFF
CDR3 DNA: TGTGCCAGCACCGAGACTAGCAAGCACAATGAGCAGTTCTTC
D gene: TRBD2
clone size: -
J gene: TRBJ2-1
V gene: TRBV6-5

CDR3 protein: CASSRDRGRGEQYF
CDR3 DNA: TGTGCCAGTAGTAGGGACAGGGGTCGAGGCGAGCAGTACTTC
D gene: TRBD1
clone size: -
J gene: TRBJ2-7
V gene: TRBV19

CDR3 protein: CASSTGTGSGEQYF
CDR3 DNA: TGTGCCAGCTCTACGGGGACAGGGTCGGGGGAGCAGTACTTC
D gene: TRBD1
clone size: -
J gene: TRBJ2-7
V gene: TRBV18

CDR3 protein: CASSIRDRDQPQHF
CDR3 DNA: TGTGCCAGTAGTATTCGTGACAGAGATCAGCCCCAGCATTTT
D gene: -
clone size: -
J gene: TRBJ1-5
V gene: TRBV19

CDR3 protein: CASSQDPIDAGLLNPQHF
CDR3 DNA: TGCGCCAGCAGCCAAGACCCCATCGACGCAGGCCTTTTGAATCCCCAGCATTTT
D gene: -
clone size: few
J gene: TRBJ1-5
V gene: TRBV4-1

CDR3 protein: CARRRSSGRNGELFF
CDR3 DNA: TGTGCCAGAAGAAGGAGTAGCGGGAGGAACGGGGAGCTGTTTTTT
D gene: TRBD2
clone size: once
J gene: TRBJ2-2
V gene: TRBV19

CDR3 protein: CASSLFAGQINTGELFF
CDR3 DNA: TGTGCCAGCAGTTTATTCGCTGGGCAGATCAACACCGGGGAGCTGTTTTTT
D gene: -
clone size: -
J gene: TRBJ2-2
V gene: TRBV28

CDR3 protein: CAGDSLYYNEQFF
CDR3 DNA: TGTGCGGGGGACTCCTTGTATTACAATGAGCAGTTCTTC
D gene: -
clone size: -
J gene: TRBJ2-1
V gene: TRBV7-9

CDR3 protein: CASRPGPGDTEAFF
CDR3 DNA: TGTGCCAGCAGACCAGGACCGGGGGACACTGAAGCTTTCTTT
D gene: -
clone size: -
J gene: TRBJ1-1
V gene: TRBV7-3

CDR3 protein: CASSVARVTDTQYF
CDR3 DNA: TGTGCCAGCAGTGTGGCCAGGGTCACAGATACGCAGTATTTT
D gene: -
clone size: -
J gene: TRBJ2-3
V gene: TRBV2

CDR3 protein: CATRGAGFTDTQYF
CDR3 DNA: TGTGCCACTCGGGGAGCTGGATTTACAGATACGCAGTATTTT
D gene: -
clone size: -
J gene: TRBJ2-3
V gene: TRBV28

CDR3 protein: CASSPTGGAGEAFF
CDR3 DNA: TGTGCCAGCAGTCCTACAGGGGGCGCGGGTGAAGCTTTCTTT
D gene: TRBD1
clone size: -
J gene: TRBJ1-1
V gene: TRBV28